This T cell receptor beta chain was identified in a study of CD8 T cells in Susac syndrome. Sequencing of TCR beta was carried out in blood CD8+ and CD4+ T cells. Treatment-naive patients with stable or active relapsing-remitting disease served as multiple sclerosis controls. The CDR3 spans 13 residues. Germline CDR1 and CDR2: LGHDT and YNNKEL (reference sequence). Trimming shortened V by 0 bases and J by 5 bases, and 7 bases separated the two germline ends. An amount of RNA that ranged from roughly 0.45 to 1 ug was reverse transcribed with random hexamers. Using its own MiXCR run on the immunoSEQ multiplex PCR reads, TCRdb lists one record per CDR3 protein. The sample records roughly 170,000 distinct CDR3 sequences, 93% being singletons.

Sequenced: CD4+ T cells from PBMCs. The chain carries TRBV3-1 and TRBJ2-5; D uncertain. This clonotype was obtained from a human donor with multiple sclerosis. CDR3 nucleotides: TGTGCCAGCAGCCAAGAGTCAAGGGAGACCCAGTACTTC. This gives the protein CASSQESRETQYF.